This TCR beta chain was sequenced in a study of monozygotic twins with inflammatory bowel disease. Study-level results: Twins with IBD were found to have lower TCRbeta diversity (inverse Simpson) than healthy co-twins. Sharing of clonotypes with others was lower in IBD patients than in healthy twins, and this was especially so with disease activity. Results did not support any single strong IBD-associated signal or clonotype.

TCRdb derives one entry per CDR3 protein from the 5' RACE reads, leaving out DNA. In all, the sample yields about 420,000 distinct CDR3 sequences. Unsorted whole blood yielded the total RNA, with T cells left unselected. Points on this clonotype: What it binds is unknown.

This sequence was found in a human donor with ulcerative colitis or Crohn's disease, or a healthy co-twin of an affected twin (not recorded which). The sample comprised blood.

This CDR3 is CASSLGVGVTGELFF. The V and J genes are TRBV5-1 and TRBJ2-2. This CDR3 contains 15 residues. CDR1 and CDR2 (germline): SGHRS, YFSETQ.